This TCR beta chain was captured by sequencing in a study of cytomegalovirus exposure and HLA in healthy donors. Comments on this clone: What it recognizes is unknown.

Study observations and caveats: CMV serostatus was the sole immune exposure data available.

PCR was performed using 60 Vbeta and 13 Jbeta primers. Authors' methods: Later analysis identified some 88 million unique TCR beta chains, 8.5 million to 13 million shared. The data were produced by immunoSEQ multiplex PCR, yet TCRdb's version contains in-frame clones alone and is incomplete. The V and J calls and the clone size are those of that table, but D and trimming were determined from the DNA. The repertoire holds 90,000 to 150,000 clones, with 63% as singletons. This CDR3 is built from 17 residues. Germline CDR1 and CDR2: SGHNT and YENEEA. J gave up 4 bases and V 0 bases, and 5 bases lay outside the gene matches.

The gene calls are TRBV11-3 and TRBJ2-1; TRBD2 agrees at 11 bases. This TCR was recovered from a man aged 35-49 years in good health and CMV-seropositive. Specimen: PBMCs. CDR3 in DNA: TGTGCCAGCAGCTTAGATCAGGCTAGCGGGGGGTACAATGAGCAGTTCTTC. This gives the protein CASSLDQASGGYNEQFF.